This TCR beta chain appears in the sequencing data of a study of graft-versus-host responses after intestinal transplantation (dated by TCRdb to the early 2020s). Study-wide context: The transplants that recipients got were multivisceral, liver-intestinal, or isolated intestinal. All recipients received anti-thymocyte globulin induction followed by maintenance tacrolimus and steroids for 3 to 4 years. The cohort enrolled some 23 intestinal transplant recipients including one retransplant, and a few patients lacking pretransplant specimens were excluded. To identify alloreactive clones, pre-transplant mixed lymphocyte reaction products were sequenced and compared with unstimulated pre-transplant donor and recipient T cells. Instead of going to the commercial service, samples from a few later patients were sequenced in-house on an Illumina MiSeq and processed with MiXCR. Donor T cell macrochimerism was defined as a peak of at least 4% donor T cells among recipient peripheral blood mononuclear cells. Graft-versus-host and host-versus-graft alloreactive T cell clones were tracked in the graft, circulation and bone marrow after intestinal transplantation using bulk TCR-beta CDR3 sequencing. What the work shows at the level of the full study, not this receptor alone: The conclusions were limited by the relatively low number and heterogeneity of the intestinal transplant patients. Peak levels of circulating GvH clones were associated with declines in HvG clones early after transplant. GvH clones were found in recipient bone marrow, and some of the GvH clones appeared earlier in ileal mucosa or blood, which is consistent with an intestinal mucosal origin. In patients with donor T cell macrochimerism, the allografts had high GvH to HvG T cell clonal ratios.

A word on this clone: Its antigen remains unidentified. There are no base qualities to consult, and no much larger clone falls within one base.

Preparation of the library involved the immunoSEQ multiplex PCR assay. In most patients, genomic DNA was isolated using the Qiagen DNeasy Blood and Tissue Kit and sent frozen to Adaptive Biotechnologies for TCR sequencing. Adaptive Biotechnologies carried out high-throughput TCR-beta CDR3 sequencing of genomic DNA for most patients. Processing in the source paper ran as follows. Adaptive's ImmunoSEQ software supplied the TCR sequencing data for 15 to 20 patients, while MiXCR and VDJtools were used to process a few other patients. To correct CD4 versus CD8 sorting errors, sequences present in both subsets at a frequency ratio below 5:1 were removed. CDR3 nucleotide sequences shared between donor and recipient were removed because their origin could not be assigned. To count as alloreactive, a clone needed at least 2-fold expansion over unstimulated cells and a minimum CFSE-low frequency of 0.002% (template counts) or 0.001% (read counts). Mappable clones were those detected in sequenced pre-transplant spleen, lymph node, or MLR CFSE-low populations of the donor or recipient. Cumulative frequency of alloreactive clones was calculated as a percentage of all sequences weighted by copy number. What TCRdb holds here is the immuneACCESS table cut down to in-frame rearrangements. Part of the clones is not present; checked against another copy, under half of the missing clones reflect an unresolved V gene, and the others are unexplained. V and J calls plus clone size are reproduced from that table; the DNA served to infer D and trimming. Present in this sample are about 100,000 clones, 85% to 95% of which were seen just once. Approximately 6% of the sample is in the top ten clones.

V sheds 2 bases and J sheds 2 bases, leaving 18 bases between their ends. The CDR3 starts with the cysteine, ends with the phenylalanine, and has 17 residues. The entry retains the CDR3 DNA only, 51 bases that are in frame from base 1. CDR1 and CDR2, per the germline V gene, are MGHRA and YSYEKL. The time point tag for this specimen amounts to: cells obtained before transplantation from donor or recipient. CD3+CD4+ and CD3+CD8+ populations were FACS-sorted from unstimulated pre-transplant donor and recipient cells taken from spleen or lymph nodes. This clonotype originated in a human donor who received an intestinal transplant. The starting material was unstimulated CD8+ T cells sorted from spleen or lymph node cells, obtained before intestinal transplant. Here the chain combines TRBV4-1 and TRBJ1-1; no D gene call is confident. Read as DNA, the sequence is TGCGCCAGCAGCCAATGGCCTGGGGAGTTAAGCAACACTGAAGCTTTCTTT. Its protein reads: CASSQWPGELSNTEAFF.